The 27 T cell receptor beta chains below were found in one sample sequenced in a study of blood T cell repertoires in COVID-19. Profiled with immunoSEQ multiplex PCR; TCRdb holds only in-frame clones, not every one. The table has approximately 190,000 clones, nearly 90% seen once. The sequenced sample was peripheral blood. These receptors all stem from a man in his 60s with active or convalescent COVID-19.

This chain links TRBV6-2 or TRBV6-3 with TRBJ1-5; the D gene is possibly TRBD1 (5 bases). V was clipped by 2 bases and J by 2 bases, with 7 bases between them. Germline V gene lookup returns CDR1 MNHEY and CDR2 SVGEGT. The CDR3 contains 14 residues. The CDR3 region is CASSYGTGNQPQHF. The CDR3 nucleotides read TGTGCCAGCAGTTACGGGACTGGCAATCAGCCCCAGCATTTT.

The rearrangement uses TRBV3-1 (or the pseudogene TRBV3-2) and TRBJ2-3; 8 bases fit TRBD2. This CDR3 has 15 amino acids. V gave up 1 base and J gave up 5 bases; unmatched junction bases: 5. Germline CDR1 is LGHDT and CDR2 is YNNKEL (reference sequence). For the CDR3, the DNA is TGTGCCAGCAGCCAAGTGCGGGGGGAGGGAGATACGCAGTATTTT. Its protein product is CASSQVRGEGDTQYF.

V and J are TRBV21-1 and TRBJ1-1; the table's D gene call, TRBD1, was not cross checked with the DNA. TRBV21-1 is deemed a pseudogene. The CDR3 spans 19 residues. The CDR3 bases are TGTGCCAGCAGCAAAGTAGACTGGGTTCCCGGACAGCTATCGACTGAAGCTTTCTTT. Its protein product is CASSKVDWVPGQLSTEAFF.

The chain couples TRBV6-5 to TRBJ1-1, with unresolved D. Germline CDR1 and CDR2: MNHEY and SVGAGI. The V end was cut by 7 bases, the J end by 0 bases, with 12 bases between. The CDR3 is 14 amino acids. In DNA form, the CDR3 reads TGTGCCAGCACCAGAGACATTCTGAACACTGAAGCTTTCTTT. Translating it yields CASTRDILNTEAFF.

V usage is TRBV12-3 or TRBV12-4 and J usage is TRBJ1-3; D not certain. The CDR3 contains 13 residues. Trimming took 5 bases from V and 8 from J, leaving 13 bases between them. DNA for the CDR3: TGTGCCAGCAGTCGGGTCCCGAAGGACACCATATATTTT. The encoded protein is CASSRVPKDTIYF.

The chain carries TRBV7-9 and TRBJ2-1; D might be TRBD1 (5 bases). V lost 5 bases and J 8 bases, leaving 16 bases between the germline ends. In germline, CDR1 is SEHNR, CDR2 FQNEAQ (reference sequence). The CDR3 is made up of 14 amino acids. The CDR3 DNA sequence: TGTGCCAGCAGCCCTGGGGCCCTACGGGATGAGCAGTTCTTC. Its protein is CASSPGALRDEQFF.

The genes are TRBV30 and TRBJ1-3, with 7 bases lining up with TRBD1. CDR1 is GTSNPN, CDR2 SVGIG, per germline (reference sequence). This CDR3 spans 15 amino acids. Trimming removed 0 bases from V and 4 bases from J; junction bases left unmatched: 6. The CDR3 DNA sequence: TGTGCCTGGAGTGTAACAGGGGCAAGGGGAAACACCATATATTTT. Protein: CAWSVTGARGNTIYF.

V and J are TRBV2 and TRBJ2-1; D perhaps matches TRBD2 (6 bases). Germline V CDR1 and CDR2: SNHLY, FYNNEI. V was trimmed by 4 bases and J by 9 bases, leaving 10 bases between them. The CDR3 contains 12 residues. Here the CDR3 reads CASSGGLPEQFF. The CDR3 DNA is TGTGCCAGCAGTGGCGGACTACCTGAGCAGTTCTTC. The full variable domain, its missing parts supplied by reference TRBV2 and TRBJ2-1, is EPEVTQTPSHQVTQMGQEVILRCVPISNHLYFYWYRQILGQKVEFLVSFYNNEISEKSEIFDDQFSVERPDGSNFTLKIRSTKLEDSAMYFCASSGGLPEQFFGPGTRLTVL.

This chain links TRBV9 with TRBJ1-4; possibly TRBD1 for D (6 bases). Germline V gene data show CDR1 as SGDLS and CDR2 as YYNGEE. Trimming removed 2 bases from V and 2 bases from J, with 25 bases in between. The CDR3 has 20 amino acids. The CDR3 spells CASSVQPIIQGETTNEKLFF. As DNA, the CDR3 is TGTGCCAGCAGCGTCCAACCGATAATACAGGGTGAGACGACTAATGAAAAACTGTTTTTT.

The chain links TRBV10-3 to TRBJ1-1, with a possible D match to TRBD1 (5 bases). The CDR3 contains 14 residues. Per germline, CDR1 ENHRY and CDR2 SYGVKD. V lost 0 bases, J lost 7 bases, and 12 bases lay in between. CDR3 amino acids: CAISESMGLNEAFF. CDR3 nucleotides: TGTGCCATCAGTGAGTCGATGGGGCTCAATGAAGCTTTCTTT.

This clone has more than one count but fewer than ten. The chain employs TRBV27 and TRBJ1-1; D possibly corresponds to TRBD1 (5 bases). Trimming left V 4 bases short and J 6 bases short, with 15 bases between. Germline lookup yields CDR1 MNHEY and CDR2 SMNVEV (reference sequence). This CDR3 has 14 residues. CDR3 residues: CASSSSRARAEAFF. CDR3 sequence (DNA): TGTGCCAGCAGTTCGTCCAGGGCTAGGGCTGAAGCTTTCTTT.

V gene TRBV9 combines with J gene TRBJ2-7; D perhaps matches TRBD2 (5 bases). The V gene's germline CDR1 is SGDLS and CDR2 YYNGEE. The CDR3 totals 14 residues. Trimming pared 0 bases from V and 6 bases from J, leaving 13 bases between. CDR3 loop: CASSVGTHEGEQYF. As DNA, the CDR3 is TGTGCCAGCAGCGTAGGAACGCACGAGGGCGAGCAGTACTTC.

The chain has TRBV10-3 and TRBJ2-2; D possibly corresponds to TRBD1 (6 bases). The V gene lost 3 bases and the J gene lost 3 bases, with 14 bases spanning the gap. Germline V gene data show CDR1 as ENHRY and CDR2 as SYGVKD. The CDR3 runs 16 residues. CDR3 nucleotides: TGTGCCATCAGTGATAGACAGGTTGGGTACACCGGGGAGCTGTTTTTT. It translates to CAISDRQVGYTGELFF.

The chain is built from TRBV7-3 and TRBJ2-3; 9 bases map to TRBD2. The V gene end was trimmed by 1 base and the J gene end by 2 bases; junction bases not matched to a gene: 4. The CDR3 contains 16 residues. CDR1 is SGHTA, CDR2 FQGTGA, per germline. CDR3 in DNA: TGTGCCAGCAGCTTAAACGCGGGGGGGCACACAGATACGCAGTATTTT. It translates to CASSLNAGGHTDTQYF.

This clone has a handful of counts. The chain joins TRBV27 to TRBJ1-2; 10 nucleotides agree with TRBD1. This CDR3 contains 15 residues. J gave up 3 bases and V 5 bases, and 6 bases lay outside the gene matches. Germline CDR1 and CDR2: MNHEY and SMNVEV (reference sequence). The chain's CDR3 is CASSPSTGGYYGYTF. In nucleotides, the CDR3 is TGTGCCAGCAGTCCATCGACAGGGGGCTACTATGGCTACACCTTC.

J is TRBJ1-2 and V is TRBV18, with 9 nucleotides matching TRBD1. Trimming took 5 bases from V and 8 from J; bases not matched to a gene: 15. The CDR3 extends over 16 amino acids. Germline V gene lookup returns CDR1 KGHSH and CDR2 LQKENI. The CDR3 reads CASSSDRGNLRWGYTF. DNA for the CDR3: TGTGCCAGCTCATCTGACAGGGGGAACCTTCGATGGGGCTACACCTTC.

The CDR3 sequence: CASSSGLVGETQYF. Here the CDR3 DNA reads TGCGCCAGCAGCTCTGGACTAGTGGGGGAGACCCAGTACTTC. The V and J genes are TRBV5-1 and TRBJ2-5; TRBD2 matches 7 bases. The junction had 7 bases not matched to a gene; V was cut back by 3 bases and J by 5 bases. The V gene's germline CDR1 is SGHRS and CDR2 YFSETQ. CDR3 length: 14 amino acids.

This clone appeared a few times. The rearrangement uses TRBV29-1 and TRBJ1-2; no clear D. The CDR3 loop spans 13 amino acids. CDR1 is SQVTM and CDR2 is ANQGSEA in the germline V gene. Trimming pared 3 bases from V and 6 bases from J, leaving 14 bases between. The CDR3: CSVEKGQRDGYTF. DNA of the CDR3: TGCAGCGTTGAGAAAGGGCAGAGGGATGGCTACACCTTC. The full variable domain, in which reference TRBV29-1 and TRBJ1-2 provide the parts outside the CDR3, is SAVISQKPSRDICQRGTSLTIQCQVDSQVTMMFWYRQQPGQSLTLIATANQGSEATYESGFVIDKFPISRPNLTFSTLTVSNMSPEDSSIYLCSVEKGQRDGYTFGSGTRLTVV.

V and J are TRBV24-1 and TRBJ1-2; D unresolved. Germline values: CDR1 KGHDR, CDR2 SFDVKD. V shed 0 bases and J shed 8 bases, with 6 bases lying between them. The CDR3 length is 12 residues. Here the CDR3 DNA reads TGTGCCACCAGTGATTTGAGGCGGGGCTACACCTTC. Translating it yields CATSDLRRGYTF.

For this clone: The junction differs from germline at one of its ends, possibly a read error. This rearrangement joins TRBV5-5 to TRBJ2-5; maybe TRBD2 (6 bases). The CDR3 covers 14 residues. CDR1 is SGHKS, CDR2 YYEKEE, per germline (reference sequence). The CDR3 is CASTFAGTQGTQYF. Here the CDR3 DNA reads TGTGCCAGCACCTTCGCCGGGACTCAAGGGACCCAGTACTTC.

In this sample, this clone turned up a few times. The chain couples TRBV4-2 to TRBJ1-1; possibly TRBD1 for D (5 bases). The germline gives CDR1 LGHNA, CDR2 YNFKEQ. The V gene lost 8 bases and the J gene lost 1 base, with 8 bases spanning the gap. CDR3 length: 12 amino acids. The CDR3 coding sequence is TGTGCCAGCGTGGGGCCGAACACTGAAGCTTTCTTT. Amino acids: CASVGPNTEAFF.

This chain uses TRBV6-5 with TRBJ1-1; 7 nucleotides align to TRBD1. Germline V gene sequence: CDR1 MNHEY, CDR2 SVGAGI. The CDR3 runs 15 residues. Germline trimming cut 6 bases from V and 7 bases from J; bases unmatched to any gene: 14. CDR3 sequence (DNA): TGTGCCAGCAGACGACTGTCTTCAGGGGGAGGTGAAGCTTTCTTT. The encoded protein is CASRRLSSGGGEAFF.

This chain uses TRBV9 with TRBJ2-3, with 9 nucleotides matching TRBD1. In germline, CDR1 is SGDLS, CDR2 YYNGEE. This CDR3 is 17 amino acids long. The J segment lost 3 bases and the V segment lost 3 bases, leaving 11 bases of the junction unmatched. This CDR3 is CASSAPEQGAVTDTQYF. In DNA form, the CDR3 reads TGTGCCAGCAGCGCACCAGAACAGGGGGCTGTAACAGATACGCAGTATTTT.

The rearrangement links TRBV27 to TRBJ2-7; no firm D call. The germline V gene encodes CDR1 MNHEY and CDR2 SMNVEV (reference sequence). The CDR3 contains 13 residues. V gave up 4 bases and J gave up 0 bases, with 7 bases separating them. CDR3 sequence reads: CASSSLSSYEQYF. Here the CDR3 DNA reads TGTGCCAGCAGTTCCTTGAGCTCCTACGAGCAGTACTTC.

This rearrangement joins TRBV9 to TRBJ2-5; 14 bases line up with TRBD2. The germline V gene has CDR1 SGDLS and CDR2 YYNGEE. This CDR3 has 16 residues. The trim removed 4 bases at V and 4 bases at J, leaving 6 bases unmatched. Written as DNA, the CDR3 is TGTGCCAGCAGCTCCGGACTAGCGGGGGGACCAGAGACCCAGTACTTC. It encodes CASSSGLAGGPETQYF.

V usage is TRBV2 and J usage is TRBJ2-3; D is perhaps TRBD2 (5 bases). This CDR3 contains 15 residues. Trimming shortened V by 6 bases and J by 4 bases, and 17 bases separated the two germline ends. Germline V lookup: CDR1 SNHLY, CDR2 FYNNEI. In nucleotides, the CDR3 is TGTGCCAGCAGCCGATCCCTAGCCCTCGCAGATACGCAGTATTTT. Translated, it gives CASSRSLALADTQYF.

The V gene is TRBV20-1, the J gene TRBJ2-7, with D hard to call. The CDR3 consists of 12 residues. With 3 bases removed from V and 2 bases from J, the gap between germline ends came to 8 bases. The germline V gene encodes CDR1 DFQATT and CDR2 SNEGSKA (reference sequence). This chain's CDR3 is CSASGGAYEQYF. DNA for the CDR3: TGCAGTGCTAGTGGCGGCGCCTACGAGCAGTACTTC.